This T cell receptor beta chain was documented in a study of T cell responses to AZD1222 COVID-19 vaccine. Study-level findings and limits: Spike-specific TCR breadth and depth rose after two AZD1222 doses. It should be noted that donors were predominantly white British and more often female, and clonal diversity was possibly underestimated. Just a handful of AZD1222 recipients were seropositive at baseline. Vaccine-associated CD4 TCRs ranged over spike, dominating at 160-218 and 743-854.

As for this clone: As yet, its antigen is unknown.

Assay used: immunoSEQ multiplex PCR; TCRdb lists only in-frame clones, some missing. Here the sample spans 130,000 or so clones, 94% being singletons. J lost 3 bases, V lost 2 bases, and 3 bases had no gene match. The CDR3 spans 15 residues. Looked up from germline, CDR1 is SGDLS and CDR2 is YYNGEE. This sequence joins TRBV9 and TRBJ1-1; 11 bases fit TRBD1. Material: peripheral blood, obtained on day 0 of AZD1222 vaccination. The sequence was obtained from an adult in good health. The CDR3 loop is CASSVGQGAYTEAFF. CDR3 nucleotide sequence: TGTGCCAGCAGCGTTGGACAGGGGGCGTACACTGAAGCTTTCTTT.